This is a list of T cell receptor beta chains from one sample in a study of CD8 T cells in Susac syndrome. MiXCR was run by TCRdb on the immunoSEQ multiplex PCR reads, yielding one entry per CDR3 protein. The repertoire holds around 140,000 distinct CDR3 sequences, with over 80% as singletons. Sequenced material: CD8+ T cells from PBMCs. Receptor source: a human donor with multiple sclerosis. Each CDR3 is given with its conserved first and last residue. The order of the fields is V gene, clone size, D gene, J gene, CDR3 protein, CDR3 DNA. The D gene is left open where the match is weak. Size is omitted from some rows. Given values are once, few, many or a class for expanded clones.

TRBV28,NA,NA,TRBJ2-7,CASSFSISQGTSSYEQYF,TGTGCCAGCAGTTTTTCAATCAGCCAGGGTACCAGCTCCTACGAGCAGTACTTC
TRBV7-9,NA,NA,TRBJ2-3,CASSPTATDTQYF,TGTGCCAGCAGCCCGACTGCAACAGATACGCAGTATTTT
TRBV6-2/TRBV6-3,NA,NA,TRBJ1-4,CASTGTVATNEKLFF,TGTGCCAGCACGGGGACGGTTGCAACTAATGAAAAACTGTTTTTT
TRBV6-1,NA,TRBD1,TRBJ2-1,CATPPWAGGFLYNEQFF,TGTGCCACCCCTCCCTGGGCAGGGGGCTTTCTGTACAATGAGCAGTTCTTC
TRBV30,NA,TRBD2,TRBJ2-1,CACIGLAPHNEQFF,TGTGCCTGTATAGGACTAGCCCCCCACAATGAGCAGTTCTTC
TRBV5-4,NA,NA,TRBJ2-5,CASSPGLYEGWGETQYF,TGTGCCAGCAGCCCCGGCCTCTATGAGGGCTGGGGTGAGACCCAGTACTTC
TRBV3-1,NA,TRBD2,TRBJ2-2,CASSQAAGEGVNTGELFF,TGTGCCAGCAGCCAAGCGGCGGGAGAGGGAGTAAACACCGGGGAGCTGTTTTTT
TRBV5-4,NA,TRBD2,TRBJ2-3,CASEAAGATDTQYF,TGTGCCAGCGAGGCAGCGGGGGCGACAGATACGCAGTATTTT
TRBV29-1,NA,NA,TRBJ2-1,CSSYTGSYNEQFF,TGCAGTTCTTATACAGGCTCCTACAATGAGCAGTTCTTC
TRBV15,NA,TRBD2,TRBJ2-7,CATSGTAGGPPYEQYF,TGTGCCACCAGCGGCACCGCGGGGGGCCCACCCTACGAGCAGTACTTC
TRBV25-1,NA,NA,TRBJ1-1,CASSELAVFGNTEAFF,TGTGCCAGCAGTGAACTCGCCGTGTTTGGTAACACTGAAGCTTTCTTT
TRBV12-3/TRBV12-4,NA,TRBD1,TRBJ2-1,CASSFTHFGTGSSNEQFF,TGTGCCAGCAGTTTTACTCATTTCGGGACAGGGAGTTCCAATGAGCAGTTCTTC
TRBV19,NA,TRBD1,TRBJ2-7,CASSISGDSYYEQYF,TGTGCCAGTAGTATCAGTGGGGACAGCTACTACGAGCAGTACTTC
TRBV20-1,NA,NA,TRBJ2-4,CSAGDLTDVVNIQYF,TGCAGTGCTGGAGATCTAACTGACGTGGTAAACATTCAGTACTTC
TRBV6-1,NA,NA,TRBJ2-2,CASNKGRTGELFF,TGTGCCAGCAATAAAGGGCGAACCGGGGAGCTGTTTTTT
TRBV6-6,few,NA,TRBJ1-1,CASSLSGGPNTEAFF,TGTGCCAGCTCCTTATCCGGGGGCCCGAACACTGAAGCTTTCTTT
TRBV11-1,NA,NA,TRBJ2-1,CASSSLAVGFNEQFF,TGTGCCAGCAGCTCTTTAGCGGTGGGATTCAATGAGCAGTTCTTC
TRBV6-5,NA,NA,TRBJ1-1,CASSYSRAGGPFLNTEAFF,TGTGCCAGCAGTTACTCGCGTGCGGGCGGACCATTCCTGAACACTGAAGCTTTCTTT
TRBV10-3,NA,TRBD2,TRBJ2-6,CAISRPTSDEAGANVLTF,TGTGCCATCAGTCGCCCAACTAGCGACGAAGCTGGGGCCAACGTCCTGACTTTC
TRBV11-2,NA,TRBD1,TRBJ2-1,CASSPRTGTRFAEQFF,TGTGCCAGCAGCCCCCGGACAGGTACACGTTTTGCTGAGCAGTTCTTC
TRBV9,once,TRBD2,TRBJ2-3,CASSILAGRGTDTQYF,TGTGCCAGCAGCATCCTAGCGGGGAGGGGCACAGATACGCAGTATTTT
TRBV6-5,NA,NA,TRBJ1-1,CASSLGWAGYMNTEAFF,TGTGCCAGCAGTTTAGGGTGGGCAGGATATATGAACACTGAAGCTTTCTTT
TRBV27,NA,NA,TRBJ2-5,CASSWNFGETQYF,TGTGCCAGCAGTTGGAATTTCGGGGAGACCCAGTACTTC
TRBV4-1,NA,NA,TRBJ2-7,CASSQTSSYEQYF,TGCGCCAGCAGCCAAACCTCCTCCTACGAGCAGTACTTC
TRBV30,NA,NA,TRBJ1-2,CASTGPDYGYTF,TGTGCCTCCACCGGGCCGGACTATGGCTACACCTTC
TRBV2,NA,NA,TRBJ2-5,CASSGRDAQETQYF,TGTGCCAGCAGTGGTCGAGACGCGCAAGAGACCCAGTACTTC
TRBV20-1,NA,NA,TRBJ2-1,CSAPRGIEQFF,TGCAGTGCCCCCAGGGGAATTGAGCAGTTCTTC
TRBV29-1,NA,TRBD1,TRBJ1-1,CSVGQGSEAFF,TGCAGCGTTGGACAGGGCTCTGAAGCTTTCTTT
TRBV12-3/TRBV12-4,once,NA,TRBJ1-1,CASSLNLHTEAFF,TGTGCCAGCAGTTTAAATCTACACACTGAAGCTTTCTTT
TRBV7-9,NA,NA,TRBJ1-6,CASSSRRTHEVNSPLHF,TGTGCCAGCAGCTCCAGAAGGACGCATGAAGTTAATTCACCCCTCCACTTT
TRBV5-4,NA,NA,TRBJ1-5,CASSLWGGSNQPQHF,TGTGCCAGCAGCTTATGGGGTGGGAGCAATCAGCCCCAGCATTTT
TRBV25-1,once,NA,TRBJ1-1,CASSGMWGTEAFF,TGTGCCAGCAGTGGAATGTGGGGCACTGAAGCTTTCTTT
TRBV20-1,NA,TRBD1,TRBJ1-6,CSARDMGQVQSPLHF,TGCAGTGCTAGGGACATGGGACAGGTTCAATCACCCCTCCACTTT
TRBV24-1,NA,NA,TRBJ2-7,CATSDSDGTYEQYF,TGTGCCACCAGTGATTCGGATGGTACCTACGAGCAGTACTTC
TRBV10-3,NA,NA,TRBJ1-3,CAARGAFSGNTIYF,TGTGCCGCACGCGGGGCATTCTCTGGAAACACCATATATTTT
TRBV28,NA,TRBD2,TRBJ2-7,CASSMPTAGRRRSYEQYF,TGTGCCAGCAGTATGCCTACAGCGGGGAGGAGGAGGTCCTACGAGCAGTACTTC
TRBV11-2,NA,NA,TRBJ2-1,CASSSVLENEQFF,TGTGCCAGCAGCTCCGTACTAGAAAATGAGCAGTTCTTC
TRBV5-1,few,NA,TRBJ2-1,CASSLWSGDNEQFF,TGCGCCAGCAGCTTATGGTCGGGGGACAATGAGCAGTTCTTC
TRBV30,NA,TRBD1,TRBJ1-1,CAWSLTGVGEAFF,TGTGCCTGGAGCCTGACAGGGGTCGGTGAAGCTTTCTTT
TRBV7-9,NA,NA,TRBJ1-1,CASSLDSGRVNTEAFF,TGTGCCAGCAGCTTAGATTCTGGCAGGGTGAACACTGAAGCTTTCTTT
TRBV28,NA,NA,TRBJ1-5,CASSFGHQPQHF,TGTGCCAGCAGTTTCGGGCATCAGCCCCAGCATTTT
TRBV5-1,NA,TRBD2,TRBJ2-1,CASSLLLAGNYNEQFF,TGCGCCAGCAGCTTGCTCCTAGCGGGGAACTACAATGAGCAGTTCTTC
TRBV15,NA,NA,TRBJ2-3,CATSDSPVRPSTDTQYF,TGTGCCACCAGCGACTCCCCTGTCCGGCCTAGCACAGATACGCAGTATTTT
TRBV27,once,TRBD2,TRBJ2-5,CASSLAGGPVETQYF,TGTGCCAGCAGTTTAGCGGGGGGGCCGGTAGAGACCCAGTACTTC
TRBV12-3/TRBV12-4,NA,NA,TRBJ2-3,CASSPGVGATDTQYF,TGTGCCAGCAGTCCAGGGGTGGGGGCCACAGATACGCAGTATTTT
TRBV9,few,NA,TRBJ1-1,CASSPFGENTEAFF,TGTGCCAGCAGCCCGTTTGGGGAAAACACTGAAGCTTTCTTT
TRBV29-1,NA,NA,TRBJ1-4,CSASQGLTTSEKLFF,TGCAGCGCAAGCCAGGGTTTGACGACTAGTGAAAAACTGTTTTTT
TRBV11-2,NA,NA,TRBJ2-3,CASSFGPLRNTQYF,TGTGCCAGCAGCTTTGGCCCCCTCCGGAATACGCAGTATTTT
TRBV10-3,NA,TRBD1,TRBJ2-5,CAISDPGGQGQETQYF,TGTGCCATCAGTGATCCCGGCGGACAGGGCCAAGAGACCCAGTACTTC